This T cell receptor (beta chain) was found in a study of cytomegalovirus exposure and HLA in healthy donors. Looking at the study overall: The use of the same platform for the 110 or so validation repertoires and the approximately 670 first-cohort repertoires was reported by a later analysis.

As for this clone: Its antigen is not known.

Germline-derived CDR1 and CDR2 are LNHNV and YYDKDF (reference sequence). This CDR3 has 15 amino acids. The V gene end was trimmed by 0 bases and the J gene end by 5 bases; junction bases not matched to a gene: 3. Profiling relied on immunoSEQ multiplex PCR, and the TCRdb table lists in-frame clones only, not all of them. The sample holds roughly 330,000 clones, 75% to 90% seen once. The donors were part of the validation cohort of roughly 110 subjects. That cohort was separate from the first cohort, which comprised several hundred subjects. Study results and limitations: According to reports, the classifier identified cytomegalovirus status with high specificity and sensitivity. The tendency of first-cohort TCR clusters to co-occur in the 90 to 150 validation repertoires emerged from a later analysis.

The sample was PBMCs. The V gene is TRBV15, the J gene TRBJ2-1, with TRBD1 identical over 8 bases. The sequence was obtained from a woman aged 30 to 39 in good health and CMV-seropositive. This CDR3 reads CATSRDTGGHNEQFF. The CDR3 DNA reads as TGTGCCACCAGCAGAGATACAGGGGGACACAATGAGCAGTTCTTC.